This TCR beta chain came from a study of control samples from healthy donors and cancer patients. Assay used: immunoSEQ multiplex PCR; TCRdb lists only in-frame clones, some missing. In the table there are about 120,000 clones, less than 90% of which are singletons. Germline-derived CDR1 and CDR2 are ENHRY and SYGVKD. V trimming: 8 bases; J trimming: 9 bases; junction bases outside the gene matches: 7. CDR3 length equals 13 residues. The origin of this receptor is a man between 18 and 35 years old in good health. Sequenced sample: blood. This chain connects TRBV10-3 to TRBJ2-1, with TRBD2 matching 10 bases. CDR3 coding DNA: TGTGCCATCCAAGCGGGAGGGCCAGGTGAGCAGTTCTTC. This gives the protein CAIQAGGPGEQFF.